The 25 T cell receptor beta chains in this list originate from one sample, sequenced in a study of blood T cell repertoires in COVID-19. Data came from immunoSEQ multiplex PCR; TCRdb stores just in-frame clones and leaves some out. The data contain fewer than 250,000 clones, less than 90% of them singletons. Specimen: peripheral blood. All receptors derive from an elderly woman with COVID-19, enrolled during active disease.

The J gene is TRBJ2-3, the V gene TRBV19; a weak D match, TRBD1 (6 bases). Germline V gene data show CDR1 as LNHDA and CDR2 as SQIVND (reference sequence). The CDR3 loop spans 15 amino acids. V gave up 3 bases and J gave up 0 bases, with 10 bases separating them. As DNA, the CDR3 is TGTGCCAGTAGTATGTACAGGGTGAGCACAGATACGCAGTATTTT. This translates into CASSMYRVSTDTQYF. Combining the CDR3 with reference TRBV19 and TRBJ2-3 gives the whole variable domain DGGITQSPKYLFRKEGQNVTLSCEQNLNHDAMYWYRQDPGQGLRLIYYSQIVNDFQKGDIAEGYSVSREKKESFPLTVTSAQKNPTAFYLCASSMYRVSTDTQYFGPGTRLTVL.

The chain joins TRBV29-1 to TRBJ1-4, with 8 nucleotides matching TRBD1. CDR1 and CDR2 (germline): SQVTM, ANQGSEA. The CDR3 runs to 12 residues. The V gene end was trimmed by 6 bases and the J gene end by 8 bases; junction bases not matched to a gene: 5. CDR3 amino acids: CSVSRDREKLFF. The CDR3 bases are TGCAGCGTGAGCCGGGACAGGGAAAAACTGTTTTTT.

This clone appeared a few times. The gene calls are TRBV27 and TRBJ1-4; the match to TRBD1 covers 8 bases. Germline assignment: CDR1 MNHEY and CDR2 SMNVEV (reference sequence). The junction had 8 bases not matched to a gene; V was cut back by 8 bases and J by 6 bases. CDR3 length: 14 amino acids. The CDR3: CASGPGQVDEKLFF. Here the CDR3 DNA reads TGTGCCAGCGGGCCGGGACAGGTAGATGAAAAACTGTTTTTT.

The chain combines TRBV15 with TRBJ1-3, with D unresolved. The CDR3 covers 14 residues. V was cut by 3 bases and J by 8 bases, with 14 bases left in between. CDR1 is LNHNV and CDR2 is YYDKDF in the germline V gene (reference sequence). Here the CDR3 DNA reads TGTGCCACCAGCAGTCGAGCTGCGAGTGACACCATATATTTT. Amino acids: CATSSRAASDTIYF.

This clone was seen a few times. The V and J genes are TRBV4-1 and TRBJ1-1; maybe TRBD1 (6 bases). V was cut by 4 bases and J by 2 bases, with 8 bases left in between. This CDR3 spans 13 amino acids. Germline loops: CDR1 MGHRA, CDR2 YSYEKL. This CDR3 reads CASSPQGNTEAFF. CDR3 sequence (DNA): TGCGCCAGCAGCCCACAGGGAAACACTGAAGCTTTCTTT.

The CDR3 here is CASRTGGEETQYF. DNA for the CDR3: TGTGCCAGCAGAACAGGGGGCGAAGAGACCCAGTACTTC. This chain joins TRBV2 and TRBJ2-5, with TRBD1 matching over 9 bases. CDR3 length: 13 amino acids. In germline, CDR1 is SNHLY, CDR2 FYNNEI. The V segment lost 6 bases and the J segment 3 bases; nucleotides outside the gene matches: 2.

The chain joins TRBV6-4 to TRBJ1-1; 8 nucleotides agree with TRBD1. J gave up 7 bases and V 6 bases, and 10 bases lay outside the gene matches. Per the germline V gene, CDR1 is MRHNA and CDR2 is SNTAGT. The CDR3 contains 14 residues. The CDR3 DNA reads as TGTGCCAGCAGACCCGACAGGGGTTACGGTGAAGCTTTCTTT. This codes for CASRPDRGYGEAFF.

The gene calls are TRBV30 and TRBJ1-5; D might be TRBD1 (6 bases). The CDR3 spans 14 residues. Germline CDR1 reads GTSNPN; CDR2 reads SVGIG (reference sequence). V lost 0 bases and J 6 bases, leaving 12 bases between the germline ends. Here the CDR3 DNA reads TGTGCCTGGAGTGTAACTGGGGGCGGTCAGCCCCAGCATTTT. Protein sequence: CAWSVTGGGQPQHF.

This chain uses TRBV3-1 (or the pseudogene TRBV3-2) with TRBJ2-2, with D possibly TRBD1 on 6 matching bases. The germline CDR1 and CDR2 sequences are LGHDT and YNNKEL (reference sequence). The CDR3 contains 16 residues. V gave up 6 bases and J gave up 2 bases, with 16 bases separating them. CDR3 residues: CASRDLLQGNTGELFF. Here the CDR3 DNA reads TGTGCCAGCAGGGACCTTCTACAGGGAAACACCGGGGAGCTGTTTTTT.

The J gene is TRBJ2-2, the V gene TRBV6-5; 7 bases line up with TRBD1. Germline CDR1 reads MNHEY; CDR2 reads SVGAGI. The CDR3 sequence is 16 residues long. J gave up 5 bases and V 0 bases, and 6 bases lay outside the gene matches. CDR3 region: CASSYSTGTQTGELFF. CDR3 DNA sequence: TGTGCCAGCAGTTACTCGACAGGGACACAGACCGGGGAGCTGTTTTTT.

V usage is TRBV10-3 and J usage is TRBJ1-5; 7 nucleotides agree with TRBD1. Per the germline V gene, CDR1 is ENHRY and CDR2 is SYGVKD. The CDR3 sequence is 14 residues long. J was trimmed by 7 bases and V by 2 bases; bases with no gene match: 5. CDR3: CAISEGTGAQPQHF. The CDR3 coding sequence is TGTGCCATCAGTGAGGGCACAGGGGCCCAGCCCCAGCATTTT.

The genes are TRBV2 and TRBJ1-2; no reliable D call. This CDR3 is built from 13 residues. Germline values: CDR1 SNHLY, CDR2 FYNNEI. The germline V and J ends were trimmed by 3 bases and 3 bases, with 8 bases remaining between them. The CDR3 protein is CASSDSSYYGYTF. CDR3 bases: TGTGCCAGCAGTGACAGTAGCTACTATGGCTACACCTTC.

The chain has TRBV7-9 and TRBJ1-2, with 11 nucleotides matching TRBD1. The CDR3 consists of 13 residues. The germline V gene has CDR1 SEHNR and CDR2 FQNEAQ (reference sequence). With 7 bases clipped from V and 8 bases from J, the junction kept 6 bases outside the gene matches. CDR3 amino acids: CASTTGQGVGYTF. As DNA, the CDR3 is TGTGCCAGCACGACGGGACAGGGGGTCGGCTACACCTTC.

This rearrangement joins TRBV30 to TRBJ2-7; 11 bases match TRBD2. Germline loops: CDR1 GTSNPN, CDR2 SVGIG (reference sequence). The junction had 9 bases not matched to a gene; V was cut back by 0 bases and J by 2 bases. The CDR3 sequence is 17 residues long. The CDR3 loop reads CAWSVQLAGARTYEQYF. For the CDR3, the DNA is TGTGCCTGGAGTGTACAACTAGCGGGGGCCCGTACCTACGAGCAGTACTTC.

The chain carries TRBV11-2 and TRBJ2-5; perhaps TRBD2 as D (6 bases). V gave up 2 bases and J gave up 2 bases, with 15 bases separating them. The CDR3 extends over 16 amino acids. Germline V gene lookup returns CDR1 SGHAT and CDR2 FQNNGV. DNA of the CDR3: TGTGCCAGCAGCTTAAAGGGTACGGGAGCTCAAGAGACCCAGTACTTC. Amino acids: CASSLKGTGAQETQYF.

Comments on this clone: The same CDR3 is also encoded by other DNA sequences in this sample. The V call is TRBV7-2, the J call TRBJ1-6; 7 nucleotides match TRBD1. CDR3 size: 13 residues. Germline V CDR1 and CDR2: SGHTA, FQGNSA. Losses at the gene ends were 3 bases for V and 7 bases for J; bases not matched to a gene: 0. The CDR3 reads CASSLTGNSPLHF. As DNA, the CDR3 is TGTGCCAGCAGCTTGACAGGGAATTCACCCCTCCACTTT.

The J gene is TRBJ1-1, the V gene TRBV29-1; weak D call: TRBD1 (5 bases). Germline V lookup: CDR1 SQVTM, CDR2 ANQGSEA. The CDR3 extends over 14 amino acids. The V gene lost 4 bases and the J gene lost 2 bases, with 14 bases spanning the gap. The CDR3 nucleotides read TGCAGCGTTGCCCTGGGGGGTTATAACACTGAAGCTTTCTTT. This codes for CSVALGGYNTEAFF.

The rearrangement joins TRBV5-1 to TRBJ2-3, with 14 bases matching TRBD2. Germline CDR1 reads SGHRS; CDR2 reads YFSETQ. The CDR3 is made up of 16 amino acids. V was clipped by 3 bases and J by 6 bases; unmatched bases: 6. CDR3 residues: CASSSMTSGGADTQYF. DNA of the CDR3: TGCGCCAGCAGCTCTATGACTAGCGGGGGGGCCGATACGCAGTATTTT. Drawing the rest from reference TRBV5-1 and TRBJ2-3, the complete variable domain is KAGVTQTPRYLIKTRGQQVTLSCSPISGHRSVSWYQQTPGQGLQFLFEYFSETQRNKGNFPGRFSGRQFSNSRSEMNVSTLELGDSALYLCASSSMTSGGADTQYFGPGTRLTVL.

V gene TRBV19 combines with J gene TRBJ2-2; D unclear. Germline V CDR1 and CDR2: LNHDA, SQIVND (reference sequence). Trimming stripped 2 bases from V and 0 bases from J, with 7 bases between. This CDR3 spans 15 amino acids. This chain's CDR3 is CASSIPQTNTGELFF. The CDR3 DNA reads TGTGCCAGTAGTATACCGCAGACGAACACCGGGGAGCTGTTTTTT. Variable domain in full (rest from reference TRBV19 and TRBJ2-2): DGGITQSPKYLFRKEGQNVTLSCEQNLNHDAMYWYRQDPGQGLRLIYYSQIVNDFQKGDIAEGYSVSREKKESFPLTVTSAQKNPTAFYLCASSIPQTNTGELFFGEGSRLTVL.

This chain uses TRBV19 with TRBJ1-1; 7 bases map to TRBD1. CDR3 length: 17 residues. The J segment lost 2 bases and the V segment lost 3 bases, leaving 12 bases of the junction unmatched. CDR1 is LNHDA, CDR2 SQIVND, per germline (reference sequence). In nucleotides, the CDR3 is TGTGCCAGTAGTATGAGGGGGCGCAATGATCTCAACACTGAAGCTTTCTTT. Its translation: CASSMRGRNDLNTEAFF.

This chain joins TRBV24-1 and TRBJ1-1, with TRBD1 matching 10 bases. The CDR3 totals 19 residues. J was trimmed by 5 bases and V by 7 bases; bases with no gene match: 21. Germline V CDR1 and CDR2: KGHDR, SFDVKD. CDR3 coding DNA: TGTGCCACCAGGGGGGCCCCGGGGGACAGGGGAGGGCGAACGACTGAAGCTTTCTTT. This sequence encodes CATRGAPGDRGGRTTEAFF.

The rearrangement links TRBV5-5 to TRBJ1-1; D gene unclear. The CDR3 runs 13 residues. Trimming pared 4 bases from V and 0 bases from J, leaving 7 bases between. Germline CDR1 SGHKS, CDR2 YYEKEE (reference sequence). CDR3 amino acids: CASSHELNTEAFF. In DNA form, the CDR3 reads TGTGCCAGCAGCCACGAGCTGAACACTGAAGCTTTCTTT.

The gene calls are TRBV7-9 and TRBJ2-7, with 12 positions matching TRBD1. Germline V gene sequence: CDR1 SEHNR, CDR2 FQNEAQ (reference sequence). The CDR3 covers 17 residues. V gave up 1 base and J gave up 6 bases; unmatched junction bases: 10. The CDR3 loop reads CASSLGGTGGVISEQYF. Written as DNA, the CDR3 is TGTGCCAGCAGCTTAGGGGGGACAGGGGGCGTGATTAGCGAGCAGTACTTC.

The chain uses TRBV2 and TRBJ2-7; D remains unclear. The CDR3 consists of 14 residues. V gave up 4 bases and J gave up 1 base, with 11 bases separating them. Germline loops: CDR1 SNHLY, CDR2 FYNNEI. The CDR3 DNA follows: TGTGCCAGCAGTGCTCCAGATCTTTCCTACGAGCAGTACTTC. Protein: CASSAPDLSYEQYF.

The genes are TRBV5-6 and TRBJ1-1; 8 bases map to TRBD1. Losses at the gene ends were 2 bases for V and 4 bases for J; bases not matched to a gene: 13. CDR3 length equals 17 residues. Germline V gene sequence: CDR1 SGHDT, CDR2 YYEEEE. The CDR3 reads CASSLGQGDVRGTEAFF. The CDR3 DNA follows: TGTGCCAGCAGCTTAGGACAGGGAGACGTTCGAGGCACTGAAGCTTTCTTT.